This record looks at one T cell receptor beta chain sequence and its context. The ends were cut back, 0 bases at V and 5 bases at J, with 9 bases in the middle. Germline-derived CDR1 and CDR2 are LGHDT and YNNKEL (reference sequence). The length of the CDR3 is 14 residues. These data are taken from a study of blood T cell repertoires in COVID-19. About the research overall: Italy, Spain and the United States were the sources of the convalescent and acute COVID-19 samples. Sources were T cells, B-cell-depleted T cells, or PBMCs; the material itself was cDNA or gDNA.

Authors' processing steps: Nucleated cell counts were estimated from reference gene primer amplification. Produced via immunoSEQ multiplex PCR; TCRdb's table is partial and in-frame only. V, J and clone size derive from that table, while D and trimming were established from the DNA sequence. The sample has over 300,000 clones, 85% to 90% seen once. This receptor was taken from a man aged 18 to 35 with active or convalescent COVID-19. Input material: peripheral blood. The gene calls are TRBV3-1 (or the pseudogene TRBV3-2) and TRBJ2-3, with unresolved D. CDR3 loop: CASSQEVAEDTQYF. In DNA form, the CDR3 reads TGTGCCAGCAGCCAAGAAGTAGCCGAAGATACGCAGTATTTT.